Below, one T cell receptor beta chain is given with its context. Its target antigen remains unknown. No base-level quality is on record; no much larger clone is a single base apart. This sample is drawn from a study of CD8 T cells in Susac syndrome (dated by TCRdb to the late 2010s). The study in broad terms: Whether CD8+ T cell activation and differentiation in Susac syndrome was antigen driven was tested using repertoire sequencing.

RNA was extracted using the RNeasy kit, and about 0.5 to 1 ug of the RNA was reverse transcribed with random hexamers. The immunoSEQ multiplex PCR assay, which covers 54 Vbeta and 13 Jbeta segments, was used to amplify TCR beta CDR3 regions. PCR amplification bias was corrected by using a synthetic template baseline for primer optimization and computational correction. In the source study's methods: Reads were annotated to V, D and J genes per IMGT and analyzed with immunoSEQ Analyzer, keeping only productive sequences. To calculate clonality, Shannon entropy was normalized by log2 of the number of productive unique sequences and then subtracted from one. Public and private clones were assessed among the 100 most prevalent clones of each patient and control. Susac-specific clones were defined as absent from healthy and MS cohorts, around 970 published viral clones and other ImmuneACCESS disease sequences. TCRdb applied fastp at Q25 and MiXCR to the public reads, then kept only in-frame beta chains. Every entry covers one CDR3 protein and lists the most common genes and DNA from its rows. TCRdb's processing, not the study's, gives the V and J calls here. Across this sample there are fewer than 150,000 distinct CDR3 sequences, with roughly 93% seen only once. Jointly, the top ten make up roughly 0.088% of the sample.

Study-wide conclusions, independent of this receptor: The TCR sequencing and HLA analysis was acknowledged to have included a relatively small number of individuals.

High-throughput TCR beta sequencing profiled peripheral blood CD8+ and CD4+ T cells from healthy donors, Susac syndrome patients and multiple sclerosis patients. Multiple sclerosis controls were treatment-naive patients with stable or active relapsing-remitting disease fulfilling revised McDonald criteria. Bulk CD8+ and CD4+ T cells were purified by magnetic negative isolation, whereas CD8+ TEMRA cells were enriched by FACS. Blood was drawn into EDTA tubes, processed within 24 hours, and PBMCs were isolated by density gradient centrifugation. PBMCs destined for TCR sequencing were cryopreserved in liquid nitrogen and later thawed in a 37 °C water bath. A purity of at least 90% was achieved for sorted or isolated CD4+, CD8+ and CD8+ TEMRA cells. CDR1 and CDR2 are read off the germline V gene as SGHTA and FQGNSA. V is cut back by 1 base and J by 1 base, with 3 bases in the junction unmatched. The CDR3 sequence holds 15 residues, the cysteine and phenylalanine included. Just CDR3 DNA is preserved here, 45 bases in frame from base 1.

Sequenced sample: CD4+ T cells from PBMCs. The chain is encoded by TRBV7-2 joined to TRBJ2-5; 7 bases in the middle match TRBD2. The receptor was isolated from a human donor with multiple sclerosis. In nucleotides, the sequence is TGTGCCAGCAGCTTAGAAGCGGGGATCCAAGAGACCCAGTACTTC. This encodes CASSLEAGIQETQYF.